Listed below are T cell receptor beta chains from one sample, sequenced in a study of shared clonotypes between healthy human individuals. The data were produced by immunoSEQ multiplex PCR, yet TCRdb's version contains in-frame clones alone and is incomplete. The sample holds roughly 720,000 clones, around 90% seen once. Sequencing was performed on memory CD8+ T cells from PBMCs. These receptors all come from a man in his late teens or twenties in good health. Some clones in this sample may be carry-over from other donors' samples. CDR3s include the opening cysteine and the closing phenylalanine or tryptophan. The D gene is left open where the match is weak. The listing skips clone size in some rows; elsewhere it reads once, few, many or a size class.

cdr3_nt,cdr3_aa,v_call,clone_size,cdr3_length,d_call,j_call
TGTGCCAGCACTCAACCCGCACCTAGTTACGAGCAGTACTTC,CASTQPAPSYEQYF,TRBV7-2,-,14,-,TRBJ2-7
TGTGCCAGCAGCCAATCCGCTAGCGGGATCTACAATGAGCAGTTCTTC,CASSQSASGIYNEQFF,TRBV16,-,16,TRBD2,TRBJ2-1
TGTGCCAGCAGCAAAGTGGAGACAGGGGGATACAATGAGCAGTTCTTC,CASSKVETGGYNEQFF,TRBV21-1,-,16,-,TRBJ2-1
TGCGCCAGCAGCCAAGATCGTCTAGCGGGAGCCTACGAGCAGTACTTC,CASSQDRLAGAYEQYF,TRBV4-3,-,16,TRBD2,TRBJ2-7
TGTGCCAGCAGCCACCGGACAGGGACCTCCTACGAGCAGTACTTC,CASSHRTGTSYEQYF,TRBV27,once,15,TRBD1,TRBJ2-7
TGCGCCAGCAGCCACCCTTCGGGACAGGGTTTCGGTAGCAATCAGCCCCAGCATTTT,CASSHPSGQGFGSNQPQHF,TRBV4-1,-,19,TRBD1,TRBJ1-5
TGCGCCAGCAGCCAGTCGGCTAGCGGGGGCTCCAACACCGGGGAGCTGTTTTTT,CASSQSASGGSNTGELFF,TRBV4-3,-,18,TRBD2,TRBJ2-2
TGTGCCAGCAGCGTAGATCCGGGGGACATGAACACTGAAGCTTTCTTT,CASSVDPGDMNTEAFF,TRBV9,-,16,-,TRBJ1-1
TGTGCCAGTAGTCCCGGGAACTACGAGCAGTACTTC,CASSPGNYEQYF,TRBV19,-,12,-,TRBJ2-7
TGTGCCAGCAGCCCTATCAGGGTGCCTAATGAAAAACTGTTTTTT,CASSPIRVPNEKLFF,TRBV6-5,once,15,-,TRBJ1-4
TGTGCCAGCAGTCCCCGACAGGGGCACAACTATGGCTACACCTTC,CASSPRQGHNYGYTF,TRBV6-5,-,15,TRBD1,TRBJ1-2
TGTGCCAGCAGTTACTCCATCGGGGGCCAAGAGACCCAGTACTTC,CASSYSIGGQETQYF,TRBV27,-,15,-,TRBJ2-5